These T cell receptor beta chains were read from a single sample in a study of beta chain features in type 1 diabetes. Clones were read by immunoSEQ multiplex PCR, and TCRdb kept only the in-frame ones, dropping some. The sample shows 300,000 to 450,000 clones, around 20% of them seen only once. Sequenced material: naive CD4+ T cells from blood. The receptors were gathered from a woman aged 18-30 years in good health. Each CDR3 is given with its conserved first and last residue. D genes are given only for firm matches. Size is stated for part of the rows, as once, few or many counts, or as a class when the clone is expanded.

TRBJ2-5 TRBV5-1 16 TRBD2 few CASSLERGGRQETQYF TGCGCCAGCAGCTTGGAGCGGGGCGGACGGCAAGAGACCCAGTACTTC
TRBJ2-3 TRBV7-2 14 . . CASSLAGVTDTQYF TGTGCCAGCAGCTTAGCGGGCGTCACAGATACGCAGTATTTT
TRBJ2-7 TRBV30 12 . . CAWHSYGYEQYF TGTGCCTGGCACTCCTACGGTTACGAGCAGTACTTC
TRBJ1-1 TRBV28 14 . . CASSFPGQNTEAFF TGTGCCAGCAGTTTCCCGGGACAGAACACTGAAGCTTTCTTT
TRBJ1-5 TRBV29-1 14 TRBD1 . CSVKAGTGNQPQHF TGCAGCGTAAAAGCCGGGACAGGGAACCAGCCCCAGCATTTT
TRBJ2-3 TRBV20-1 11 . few CSAPSFDTQYF TGCAGTGCTCCCAGTTTCGATACGCAGTATTTT
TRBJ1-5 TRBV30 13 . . CAWNPGRGQPQHF TGTGCCTGGAATCCAGGCCGTGGACAGCCCCAGCATTTT
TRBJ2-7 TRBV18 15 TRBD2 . CASSELAGARYEQYF TGTGCCAGCTCGGAACTAGCGGGAGCCCGCTACGAGCAGTACTTC
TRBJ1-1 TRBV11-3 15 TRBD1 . CASSLEGTGNTEAFF TGTGCCAGCAGCTTAGAGGGGACAGGTAACACTGAAGCTTTCTTT
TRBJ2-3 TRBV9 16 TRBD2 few CASSVRGGDITDTQYF TGTGCCAGCAGCGTTCGCGGGGGGGATATCACAGATACGCAGTATTTT
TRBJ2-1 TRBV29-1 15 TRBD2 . CSVVAGGRSPNEQFF TGCAGCGTAGTAGCGGGGGGGCGTAGCCCAAATGAGCAGTTCTTC
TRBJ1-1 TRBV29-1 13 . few CSVVWGGNTEAFF TGCAGCGTTGTATGGGGGGGGAACACTGAAGCTTTCTTT
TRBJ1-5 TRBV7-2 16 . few CASSLVGGGGNQPQHF TGTGCCAGCAGCCTAGTGGGGGGAGGAGGCAATCAGCCCCAGCATTTT
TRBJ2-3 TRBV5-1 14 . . CASTYRGDTDTQYF TGCGCCAGCACCTATCGGGGAGACACAGATACGCAGTATTTT
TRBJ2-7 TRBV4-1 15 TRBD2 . CASSQAAGAPYEQYF TGCGCCAGCAGCCAGGCTGCGGGAGCCCCCTACGAGCAGTACTTC
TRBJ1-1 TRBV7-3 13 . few CASSLSLNTEAFF TGTGCCAGCAGCTTATCCCTAAACACTGAAGCTTTCTTT
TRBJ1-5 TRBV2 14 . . CASKRTVFNQPQHF TGTGCCAGCAAACGGACAGTCTTCAATCAGCCCCAGCATTTT
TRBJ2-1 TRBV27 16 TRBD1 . CASSRYRGHSYNEQFF TGTGCCAGCAGTAGGTACAGGGGTCACTCCTACAATGAGCAGTTCTTC
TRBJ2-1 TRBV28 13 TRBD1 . CASSQAGGNEQFF TGTGCCAGCAGCCAGGCAGGGGGCAACGAGCAGTTCTTC
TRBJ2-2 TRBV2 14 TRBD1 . CASRWDRGRGELFF TGTGCCAGCAGGTGGGACAGGGGTCGAGGGGAGCTGTTTTTT
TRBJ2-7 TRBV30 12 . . CAWSVGGDEQYF TGTGCCTGGAGTGTAGGAGGGGACGAGCAGTACTTC
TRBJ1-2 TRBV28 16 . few CAIQGPSAGDNYGYTF TGTGCCATTCAAGGGCCGTCGGCAGGGGATAACTATGGCTACACCTTC
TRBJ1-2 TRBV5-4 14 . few CASSLANGNYGYTF TGTGCCAGCAGCTTGGCCAACGGGAACTATGGCTACACCTTC
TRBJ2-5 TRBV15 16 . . CATSSEGTVLGGTQYF TGTGCCACCAGCAGCGAGGGGACAGTCCTCGGGGGGACCCAGTACTTC
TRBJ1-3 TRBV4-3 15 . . CASSPKAPLGNTIYF TGCGCCAGCAGCCCGAAAGCCCCCCTTGGAAACACCATATATTTT
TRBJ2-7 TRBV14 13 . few CASSRSRSYEQYF TGTGCCAGCAGCCGCTCGAGGTCCTACGAGCAGTACTTC
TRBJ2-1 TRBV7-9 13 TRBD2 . CASSALTSDEQFF TGTGCCAGCAGCGCCCTAACTAGCGACGAGCAGTTCTTC
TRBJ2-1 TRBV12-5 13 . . CASGQGVGDEQFF TGTGCTAGTGGGCAAGGGGTAGGCGATGAGCAGTTCTTC
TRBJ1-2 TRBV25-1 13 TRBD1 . CASSNGQGRGYTF TGTGCCAGCAGTAACGGACAGGGGAGAGGCTACACCTTC
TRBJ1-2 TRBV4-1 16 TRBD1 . CASSQARQGRSDGYTF TGCGCCAGCAGCCAAGCCCGACAGGGAAGGAGCGATGGCTACACCTTC
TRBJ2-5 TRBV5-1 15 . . CASSGQTGNQETQYF TGCGCCAGCAGCGGACAAACAGGGAACCAAGAGACCCAGTACTTC
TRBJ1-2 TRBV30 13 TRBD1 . CAWTSFRGRGYTF TGTGCCTGGACCTCCTTCAGGGGGAGAGGCTACACCTTC
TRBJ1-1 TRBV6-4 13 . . CASATTVNTEAFF TGTGCCAGCGCGACGACTGTGAACACTGAAGCTTTCTTT
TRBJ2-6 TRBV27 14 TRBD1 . CASSRQGLANVLTF TGTGCCAGCAGTCGACAGGGGTTGGCCAACGTCCTGACTTTC